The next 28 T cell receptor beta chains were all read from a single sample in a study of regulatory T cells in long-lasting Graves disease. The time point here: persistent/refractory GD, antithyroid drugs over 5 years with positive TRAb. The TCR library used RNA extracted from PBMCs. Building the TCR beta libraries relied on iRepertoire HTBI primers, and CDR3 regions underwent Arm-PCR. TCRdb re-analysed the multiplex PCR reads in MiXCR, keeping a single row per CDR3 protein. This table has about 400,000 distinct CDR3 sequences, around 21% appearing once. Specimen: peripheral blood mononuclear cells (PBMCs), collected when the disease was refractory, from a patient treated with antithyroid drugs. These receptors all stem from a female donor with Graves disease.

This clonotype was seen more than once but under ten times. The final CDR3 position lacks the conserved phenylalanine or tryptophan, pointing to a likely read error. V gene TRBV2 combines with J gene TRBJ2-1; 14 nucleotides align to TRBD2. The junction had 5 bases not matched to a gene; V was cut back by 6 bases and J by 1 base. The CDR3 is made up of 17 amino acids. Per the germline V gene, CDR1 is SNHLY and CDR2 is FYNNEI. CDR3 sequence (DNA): TGTGCCAGCAGGGGGGGGACTAGCGGGAGATCCTACAATGAGCAGTTCTCC. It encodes CASRGGTSGRSYNEQFS.

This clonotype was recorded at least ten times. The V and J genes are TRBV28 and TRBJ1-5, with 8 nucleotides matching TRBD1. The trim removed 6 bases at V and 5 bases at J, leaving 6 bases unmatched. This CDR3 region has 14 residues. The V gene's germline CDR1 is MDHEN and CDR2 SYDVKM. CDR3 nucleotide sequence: TGTGCCAGCAGCCCAGGGGGCGCTTATCAGCCCCAGCATTTT. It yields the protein CASSPGGAYQPQHF.

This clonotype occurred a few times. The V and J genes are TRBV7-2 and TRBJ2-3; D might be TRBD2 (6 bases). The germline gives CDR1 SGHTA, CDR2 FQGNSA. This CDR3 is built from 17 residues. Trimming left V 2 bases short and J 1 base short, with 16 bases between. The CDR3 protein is CASSLTGQGGGTDTQYF. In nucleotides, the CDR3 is TGTGCCAGCAGCTTAACGGGGCAGGGAGGCGGCACAGATACGCAGTATTTT.

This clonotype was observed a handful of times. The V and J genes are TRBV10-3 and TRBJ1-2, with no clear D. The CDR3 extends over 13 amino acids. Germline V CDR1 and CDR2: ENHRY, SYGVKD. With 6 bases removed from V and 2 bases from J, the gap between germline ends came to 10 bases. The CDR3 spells CAIRDGKNYGYTF. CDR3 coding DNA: TGTGCCATCAGAGACGGTAAAAACTATGGCTACACCTTC.

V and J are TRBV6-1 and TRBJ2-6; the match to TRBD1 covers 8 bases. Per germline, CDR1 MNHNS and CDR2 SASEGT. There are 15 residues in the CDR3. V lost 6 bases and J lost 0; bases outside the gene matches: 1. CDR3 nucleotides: TGTGCCAGCAGACAGGGGGGCTCTGGGGCCAACGTCCTGACTTTC. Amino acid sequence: CASRQGGSGANVLTF.

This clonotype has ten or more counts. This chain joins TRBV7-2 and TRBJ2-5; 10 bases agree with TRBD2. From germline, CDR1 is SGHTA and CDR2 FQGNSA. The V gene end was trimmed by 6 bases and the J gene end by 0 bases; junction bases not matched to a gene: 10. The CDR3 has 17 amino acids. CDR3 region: CASRRTGTSAYQETQYF. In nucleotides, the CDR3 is TGTGCCAGCAGAAGAACCGGGACTAGCGCTTACCAAGAGACCCAGTACTTC.

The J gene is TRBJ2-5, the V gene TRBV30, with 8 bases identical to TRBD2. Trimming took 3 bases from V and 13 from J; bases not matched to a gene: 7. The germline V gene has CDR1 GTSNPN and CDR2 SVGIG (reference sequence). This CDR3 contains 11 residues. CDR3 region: CAWRVAGHPYF. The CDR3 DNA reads TGTGCCTGGAGAGTAGCGGGACATCCGTACTTC.

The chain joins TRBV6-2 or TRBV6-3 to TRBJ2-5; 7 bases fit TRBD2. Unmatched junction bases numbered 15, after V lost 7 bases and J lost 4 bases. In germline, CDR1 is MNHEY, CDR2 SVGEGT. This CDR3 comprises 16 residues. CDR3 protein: CASNGARTSYRETQYF. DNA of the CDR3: TGTGCCAGCAACGGAGCCCGGACTAGTTACCGAGAGACCCAGTACTTC.

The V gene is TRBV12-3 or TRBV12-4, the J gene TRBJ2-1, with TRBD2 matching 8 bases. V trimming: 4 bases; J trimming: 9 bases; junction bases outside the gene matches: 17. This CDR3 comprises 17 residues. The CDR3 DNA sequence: TGTGCCAGCAGTTACCCCTCGGGGGGGGGAGTGGTTGGTGAGCAGTTCTTC. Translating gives CASSYPSGGGVVGEQFF.

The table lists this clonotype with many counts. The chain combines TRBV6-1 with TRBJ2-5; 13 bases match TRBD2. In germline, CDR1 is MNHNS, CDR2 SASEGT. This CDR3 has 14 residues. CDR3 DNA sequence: TGTACAACTGGACTAGCGGGAGATGGGGAGACCCAGTACTTC. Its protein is CTTGLAGDGETQYF.

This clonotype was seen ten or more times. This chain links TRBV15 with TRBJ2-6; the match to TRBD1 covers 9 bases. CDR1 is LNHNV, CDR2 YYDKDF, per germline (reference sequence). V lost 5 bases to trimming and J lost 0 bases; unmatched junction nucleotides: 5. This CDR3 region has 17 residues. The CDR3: CATSARDRVSGANVLTF. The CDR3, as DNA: TGTGCCACCAGCGCCCGGGACAGGGTCTCTGGGGCCAACGTCCTGACTTTC.

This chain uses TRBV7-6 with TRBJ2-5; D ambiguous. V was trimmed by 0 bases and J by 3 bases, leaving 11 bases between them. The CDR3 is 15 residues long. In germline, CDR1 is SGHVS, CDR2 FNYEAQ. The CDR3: CASSLATDEKETQYF. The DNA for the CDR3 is TGTGCCAGCAGCTTAGCCACCGACGAAAAAGAGACCCAGTACTTC.

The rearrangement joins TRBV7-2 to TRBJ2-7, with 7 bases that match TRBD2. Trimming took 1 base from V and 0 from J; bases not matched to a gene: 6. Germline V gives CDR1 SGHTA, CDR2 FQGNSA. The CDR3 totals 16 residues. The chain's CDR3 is CASSLGGSGLSYEQYF. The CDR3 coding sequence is TGTGCCAGCAGCTTAGGGGGTAGCGGGCTCTCCTACGAGCAGTACTTC. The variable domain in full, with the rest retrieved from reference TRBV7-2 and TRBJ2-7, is GAGVSQSPSNKVTEKGKDVELRCDPISGHTALYWYRQSLGQGLEFLIYFQGNSAPDKSGLPSDRFSAERTGGSVSTLTIQRTQQEDSAVYLCASSLGGSGLSYEQYFGPGTRLTVT.

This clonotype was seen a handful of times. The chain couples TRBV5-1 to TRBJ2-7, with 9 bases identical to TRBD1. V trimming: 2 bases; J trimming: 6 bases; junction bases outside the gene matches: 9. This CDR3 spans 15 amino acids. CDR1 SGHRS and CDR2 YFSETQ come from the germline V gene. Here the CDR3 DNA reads TGCGCCAGCAGCTTCTCTGGGACAGGGTCTTTCGAGCAGTACTTC. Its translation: CASSFSGTGSFEQYF.

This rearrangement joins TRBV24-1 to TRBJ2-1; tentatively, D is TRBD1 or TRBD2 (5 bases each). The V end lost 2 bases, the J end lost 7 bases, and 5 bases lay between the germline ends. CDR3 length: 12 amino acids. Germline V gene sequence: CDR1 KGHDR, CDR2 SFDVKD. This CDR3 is CATSDWGNEQFF. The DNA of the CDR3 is TGTGCCACCAGTGATTGGGGGAATGAGCAGTTCTTC.

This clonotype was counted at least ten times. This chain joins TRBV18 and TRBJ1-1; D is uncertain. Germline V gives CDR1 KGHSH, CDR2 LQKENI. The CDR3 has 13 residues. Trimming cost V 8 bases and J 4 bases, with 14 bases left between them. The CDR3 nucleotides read TGTGCCAGCCTACAAAAGGTGGGCACTGAAGCTTTCTTT. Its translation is CASLQKVGTEAFF.

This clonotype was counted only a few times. The CDR3 loop reads CASSSDRGGYSPLHF. The CDR3 DNA reads TGCGCCAGCAGCTCCGACAGGGGCGGGTATTCACCCCTCCACTTT. This chain links TRBV5-1 with TRBJ1-6; 8 bases are a match to TRBD1. The germline CDR1 and CDR2 sequences are SGHRS and YFSETQ. The CDR3 consists of 15 residues. J gave up 8 bases and V 3 bases, and 7 bases lay outside the gene matches.

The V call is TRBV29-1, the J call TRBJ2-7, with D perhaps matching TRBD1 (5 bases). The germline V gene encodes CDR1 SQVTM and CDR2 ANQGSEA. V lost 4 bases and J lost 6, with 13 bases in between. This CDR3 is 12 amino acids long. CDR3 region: CSVARQSLEQYF. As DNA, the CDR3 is TGCAGCGTTGCCAGACAGTCTCTCGAGCAGTACTTC.

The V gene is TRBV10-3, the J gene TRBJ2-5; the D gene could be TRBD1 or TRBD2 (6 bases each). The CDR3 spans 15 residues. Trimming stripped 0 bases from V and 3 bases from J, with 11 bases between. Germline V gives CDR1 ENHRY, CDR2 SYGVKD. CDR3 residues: CAISESLGGEETQYF. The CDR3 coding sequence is TGTGCCATCAGTGAGTCTTTGGGGGGCGAAGAGACCCAGTACTTC.

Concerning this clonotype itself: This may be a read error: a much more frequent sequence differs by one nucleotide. The CDR3 sequence: CASSIGGTTTLALRGQYF. Here the CDR3 DNA reads TGTGCCAGCAGTATCGGGGGGACAACAACCCTCGCCCTCCGCGGGCAGTACTTC. This chain connects TRBV28 to TRBJ2-7, with D perhaps matching TRBD2 (7 bases). The CDR3 sequence is 18 residues long. Trimming pared 5 bases from V and 9 bases from J, leaving 32 bases between. Looked up from germline, CDR1 is MDHEN and CDR2 is SYDVKM.

The CDR3 loop is CSARTTSGPGIYEQYF. The CDR3 DNA is TGCAGTGCTAGGACGACTAGCGGGCCAGGGATCTACGAGCAGTACTTC. J is TRBJ2-7 and V is TRBV20-1; TRBD2 agrees at 10 bases. Germline V gene data show CDR1 as DFQATT and CDR2 as SNEGSKA (reference sequence). Losses at the gene ends were 3 bases for V and 3 bases for J; bases not matched to a gene: 11. CDR3 length: 16 amino acids.

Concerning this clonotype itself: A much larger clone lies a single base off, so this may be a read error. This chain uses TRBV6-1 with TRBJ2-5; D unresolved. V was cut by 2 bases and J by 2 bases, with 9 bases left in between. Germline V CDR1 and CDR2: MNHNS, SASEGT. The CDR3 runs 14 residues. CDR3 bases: TGTGCCAGCAGTGAACGGAGTACACAAGAGACCCAGTACTTC. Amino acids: CASSERSTQETQYF.

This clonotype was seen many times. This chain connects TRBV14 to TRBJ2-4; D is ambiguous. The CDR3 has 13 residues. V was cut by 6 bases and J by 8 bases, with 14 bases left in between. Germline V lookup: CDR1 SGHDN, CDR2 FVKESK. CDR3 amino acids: CASSFTESHIQYF. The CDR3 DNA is TGTGCCAGCAGTTTCACGGAATCGCACATTCAGTACTTC.

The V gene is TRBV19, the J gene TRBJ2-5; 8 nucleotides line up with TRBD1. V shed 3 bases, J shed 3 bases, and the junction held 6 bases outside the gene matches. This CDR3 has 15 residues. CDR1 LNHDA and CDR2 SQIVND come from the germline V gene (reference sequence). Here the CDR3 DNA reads TGTGCCAGTAGTATCGGTCCGACAGGGGAAGAGACCCAGTACTTC. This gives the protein CASSIGPTGEETQYF.

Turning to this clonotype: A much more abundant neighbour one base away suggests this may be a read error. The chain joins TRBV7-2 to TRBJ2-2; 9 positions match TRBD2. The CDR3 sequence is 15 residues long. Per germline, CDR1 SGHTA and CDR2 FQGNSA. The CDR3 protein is CASTLTSGNTGELLF. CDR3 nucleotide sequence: TGTGCCAGCACCCTGACTAGCGGAAACACCGGGGAGCTGCTTTTT.

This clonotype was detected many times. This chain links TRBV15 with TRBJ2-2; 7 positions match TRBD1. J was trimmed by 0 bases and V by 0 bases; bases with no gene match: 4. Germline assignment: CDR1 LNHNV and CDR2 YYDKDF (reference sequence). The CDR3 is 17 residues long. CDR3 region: CATSRDMTGTNTGELFF. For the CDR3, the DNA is TGTGCCACCAGCAGAGACATGACAGGGACGAACACCGGGGAGCTGTTTTTT.

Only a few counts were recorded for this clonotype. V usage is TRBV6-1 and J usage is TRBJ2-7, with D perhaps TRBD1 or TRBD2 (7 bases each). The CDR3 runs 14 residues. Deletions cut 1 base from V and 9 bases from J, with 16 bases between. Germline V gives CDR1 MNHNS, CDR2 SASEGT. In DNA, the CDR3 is TGTGCCAGCAGTGAAGGCCTGACAGGGAGGGGGCAGTACTTC. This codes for CASSEGLTGRGQYF.

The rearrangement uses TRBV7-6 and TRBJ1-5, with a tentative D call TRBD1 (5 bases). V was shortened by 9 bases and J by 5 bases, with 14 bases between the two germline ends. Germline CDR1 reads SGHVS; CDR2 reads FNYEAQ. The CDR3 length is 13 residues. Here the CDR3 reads CASQGGPDQPQHF. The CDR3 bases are TGTGCCAGTCAGGGAGGGCCCGATCAGCCCCAGCATTTT.